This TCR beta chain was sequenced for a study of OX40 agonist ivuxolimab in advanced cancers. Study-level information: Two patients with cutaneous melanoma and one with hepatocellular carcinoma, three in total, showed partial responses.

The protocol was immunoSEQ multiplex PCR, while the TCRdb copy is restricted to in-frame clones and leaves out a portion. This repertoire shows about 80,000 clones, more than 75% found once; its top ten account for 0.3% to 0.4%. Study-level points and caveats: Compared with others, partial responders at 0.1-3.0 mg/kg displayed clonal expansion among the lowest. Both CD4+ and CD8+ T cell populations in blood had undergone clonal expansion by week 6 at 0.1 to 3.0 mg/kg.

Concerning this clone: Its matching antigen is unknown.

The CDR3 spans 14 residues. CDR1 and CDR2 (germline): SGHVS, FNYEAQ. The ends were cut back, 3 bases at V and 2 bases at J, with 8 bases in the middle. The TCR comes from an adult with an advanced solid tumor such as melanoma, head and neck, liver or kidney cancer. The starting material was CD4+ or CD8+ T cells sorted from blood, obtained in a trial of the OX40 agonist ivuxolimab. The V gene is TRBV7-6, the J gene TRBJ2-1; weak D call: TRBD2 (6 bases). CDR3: CASSFGRTYNEQFF. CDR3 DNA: TGTGCCAGCAGCTTTGGGAGGACCTACAATGAGCAGTTCTTC. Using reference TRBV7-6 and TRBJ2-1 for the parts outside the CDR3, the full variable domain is GAGVSQSPRYKVTKRGQDVALRCDPISGHVSLYWYRQALGQGPEFLTYFNYEAQQDKSGLPNDRFSAERPEGSISTLTIQRTEQRDSAMYRCASSFGRTYNEQFFGPGTRLTVL.